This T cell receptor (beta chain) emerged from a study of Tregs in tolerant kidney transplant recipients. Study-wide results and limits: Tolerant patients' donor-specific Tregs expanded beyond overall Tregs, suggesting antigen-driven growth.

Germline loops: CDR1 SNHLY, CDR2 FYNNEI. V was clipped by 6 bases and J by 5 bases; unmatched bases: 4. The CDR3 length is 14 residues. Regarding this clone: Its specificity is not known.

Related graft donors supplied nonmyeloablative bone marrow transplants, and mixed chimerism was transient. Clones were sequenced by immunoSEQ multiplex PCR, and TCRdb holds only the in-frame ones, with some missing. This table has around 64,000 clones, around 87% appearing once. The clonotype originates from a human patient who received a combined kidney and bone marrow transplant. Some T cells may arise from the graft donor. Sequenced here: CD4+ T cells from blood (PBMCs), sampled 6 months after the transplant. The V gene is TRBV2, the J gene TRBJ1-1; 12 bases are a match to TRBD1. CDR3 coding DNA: TGTGCCAGCAGCGGGACAGGGGGCTTGACTGAAGCTTTCTTT. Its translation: CASSGTGGLTEAFF. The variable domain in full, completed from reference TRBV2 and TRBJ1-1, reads EPEVTQTPSHQVTQMGQEVILRCVPISNHLYFYWYRQILGQKVEFLVSFYNNEISEKSEIFDDQFSVERPDGSNFTLKIRSTKLEDSAMYFCASSGTGGLTEAFFGQGTRLTVV.